This T cell receptor (beta chain) emerged from a study of cytomegalovirus exposure and HLA in healthy donors. Turning to the study itself: Roughly 77 million unique TCRs from HLA-typed donors made up an early data release.

A multiplex PCR was run with 60 Vbeta primers and 13 Jbeta primers. TCRdb's copy holds only in-frame clones and misses some; the assay was immunoSEQ multiplex PCR. The table includes more than 90,000 clones, roughly 80% detected once. All donors participated as healthy donors of bone marrow. Whole-study findings and limits: The listing of 150 to 200 TCR beta chains classed them as cytomegalovirus-associated. There were several of the most significant clusters that appeared linked to common viral pathogens in a later analysis.

CDR3 size: 19 residues. CDR1 MNHNS and CDR2 SASEGT come from the germline V gene. V trimming: 0 bases; J trimming: 5 bases; junction bases outside the gene matches: 11. On this clone itself: No antigen is known for it.

The TCR sequence derives from a man aged 40-50 years in good health and CMV-seronegative. The material sequenced was PBMCs. The genes are TRBV6-1 and TRBJ1-6, with 9 bases aligning to TRBD1. The CDR3 loop reads CASSEAGAGQGPHNSPLHF. Here the CDR3 DNA reads TGTGCCAGCAGTGAAGCTGGGGCGGGACAGGGTCCCCATAATTCACCCCTCCACTTT.